A single sample gave rise to the 28 T cell receptor beta chains below, sequenced in a study of cytomegalovirus exposure and HLA in healthy donors. Assay: immunoSEQ multiplex PCR; the TCRdb copy retains only in-frame clones and omits some. Among around 100,000 clones listed, about 85% were seen once. Sequencing used PBMCs. Every receptor here comes from a man between 18 and 29 years old in good health and CMV-seropositive.

The chain recombines TRBV18 with TRBJ1-1; D remains unclear. Germline V gene sequence: CDR1 KGHSH, CDR2 LQKENI. The V end lost 3 bases, the J end lost 0 bases, and 11 bases lay between the germline ends. CDR3 length: 15 amino acids. The CDR3 DNA is TGTGCCAGCTCACCGCGGAACGTAATGAACACTGAAGCTTTCTTT. Encoded protein: CASSPRNVMNTEAFF.

The chain is built from TRBV27 and TRBJ2-1; the match to TRBD2 covers 10 bases. Trimming at V came to 1 base and at J to 4 bases, leaving 10 bases not matched to a gene. Per the germline V gene, CDR1 is MNHEY and CDR2 is SMNVEV (reference sequence). The CDR3 sequence is 18 residues long. DNA of the CDR3: TGTGCCAGCAGTTTATTTTCCCCAGCGGGAGGGAGTTACAATGAGCAGTTCTTC. Protein product: CASSLFSPAGGSYNEQFF.

The V call is TRBV19, the J call TRBJ2-7, with a tentative D call TRBD2 (5 bases). CDR3 size: 13 residues. Trimming cost V 6 bases and J 2 bases, with 11 bases left between them. From germline, CDR1 is LNHDA and CDR2 SQIVND (reference sequence). The CDR3 reads CASRPHGAYEQYF. The CDR3 DNA sequence: TGTGCCAGTAGACCGCACGGGGCCTACGAGCAGTACTTC.

V and J are TRBV19 and TRBJ2-1, with 8 bases that match TRBD1. Trimming cost V 3 bases and J 4 bases; bases outside gene matches: 8. CDR3 length: 16 amino acids. Germline loops: CDR1 LNHDA, CDR2 SQIVND (reference sequence). CDR3 sequence: CASSMMGTGDYNEQFF. The CDR3 nucleotides are TGTGCCAGTAGTATGATGGGGACAGGAGATTACAATGAGCAGTTCTTC.

This chain joins TRBV4-1 and TRBJ2-1, with 12 bases identical to TRBD2. The CDR3 contains 15 residues. Germline CDR1 and CDR2: MGHRA and YSYEKL. Losses at the gene ends were 3 bases for V and 7 bases for J; bases not matched to a gene: 4. The CDR3: CASSHLAGGRNEQFF. The CDR3 DNA is TGCGCCAGCAGCCACCTAGCGGGGGGGCGGAATGAGCAGTTCTTC.

The V gene is TRBV10-2, the J gene TRBJ2-2; TRBD1 matches at 8 bases. CDR1 is WSHSY and CDR2 is SAAADI in the germline V gene. The CDR3 contains 15 residues. Losses at the gene ends were 3 bases for V and 5 bases for J; bases not matched to a gene: 5. Here the CDR3 reads CASSDLDRATGELFF. The CDR3 DNA follows: TGCGCCAGCAGTGATCTGGACAGGGCAACCGGGGAGCTGTTTTTT.

The chain is built from TRBV18 and TRBJ2-7; the match to TRBD1 covers 7 bases. V lost 6 bases to trimming and J lost 1 base; unmatched junction nucleotides: 3. The CDR3 length is 13 residues. Germline CDR1 reads KGHSH; CDR2 reads LQKENI. CDR3 sequence reads: CASSETGSYEQYV. CDR3 sequence (DNA): TGTGCCAGCTCGGAGACAGGGTCCTACGAGCAGTACGTC.

This clone showed up just once. V usage is TRBV7-9 and J usage is TRBJ2-7; 8 nucleotides align to TRBD2. CDR1 and CDR2 (germline): SEHNR, FQNEAQ (reference sequence). V lost 6 bases, J lost 1 base, and 11 bases stayed unmatched. CDR3 length: 16 amino acids. CDR3 in DNA: TGTGCCAGCAGTCGATTCAGCGGGAGTAGGTCCTACGAGCAGTACTTC. This translates into CASSRFSGSRSYEQYF.

The count of this clone is one. The V call is TRBV27, the J call TRBJ2-7; 10 nucleotides align to TRBD2. J was trimmed by 0 bases and V by 6 bases; bases with no gene match: 5. The CDR3 spans 15 residues. From germline, CDR1 is MNHEY and CDR2 SMNVEV (reference sequence). The CDR3 DNA sequence: TGTGCCAGCAGAGGACTAGCGGCCAACTCCTACGAGCAGTACTTC. Translating it yields CASRGLAANSYEQYF.

The gene calls are TRBV29-1 and TRBJ2-2; 7 bases fit TRBD1. Germline trimming cut 3 bases from V and 5 bases from J; bases unmatched to any gene: 3. This CDR3 is 13 amino acids long. CDR1 is SQVTM, CDR2 ANQGSEA, per germline. As DNA, the CDR3 is TGCAGCGTTGATGCAGGGGGAACCGGGGAGCTGTTTTTT. This encodes CSVDAGGTGELFF.

The chain recombines TRBV6-5 with TRBJ2-1; 7 bases fit TRBD2. The germline gives CDR1 MNHEY, CDR2 SVGAGI. The CDR3 covers 15 residues. V gave up 6 bases and J gave up 0 bases; unmatched junction bases: 5. The CDR3 sequence: CASRIRGDSYNEQFF. CDR3 nucleotide sequence: TGTGCCAGCAGGATACGGGGGGACTCCTACAATGAGCAGTTCTTC.

V and J are TRBV19 and TRBJ2-1; D is possibly TRBD2 (6 bases). V was trimmed by 5 bases and J by 7 bases, leaving 12 bases between them. CDR3 length: 13 amino acids. Germline V gene lookup returns CDR1 LNHDA and CDR2 SQIVND (reference sequence). The CDR3 here is CASSYPGGNEQFF. The CDR3 coding sequence is TGTGCCAGTAGTTACCCCGGGGGAAATGAGCAGTTCTTC.

CDR3 loop: CASSQERGNRGYEQYV. The CDR3 DNA follows: TGCGCCAGCAGCCAGGAGAGGGGGAACAGGGGATACGAGCAGTACGTC. The chain employs TRBV4-1 and TRBJ2-7, with TRBD1 matching over 7 bases. The CDR3 is 16 residues long. The junction had 12 bases not matched to a gene; V was cut back by 3 bases and J by 4 bases. In germline, CDR1 is MGHRA, CDR2 YSYEKL.

This sequence joins TRBV5-6 and TRBJ2-3; D unclear. There are 13 residues in the CDR3. Germline-derived CDR1 and CDR2 are SGHDT and YYEEEE. Trimming removed 3 bases from V and 2 bases from J, with 7 bases in between. CDR3 loop: CASSSVDTDTQYF. CDR3 coding DNA: TGTGCCAGCAGCTCGGTAGACACAGATACGCAGTATTTT.

CDR3 residues: CASSLGGPGQPQHF. The CDR3 DNA sequence: TGTGCCAGCAGCTTAGGAGGGCCGGGACAGCCCCAGCATTTT. The chain combines TRBV11-2 with TRBJ1-5; D is undetermined. Germline V gene sequence: CDR1 SGHAT, CDR2 FQNNGV. V was clipped by 1 base and J by 7 bases, with 11 bases between them. The CDR3 has 14 residues.

V gene TRBV7-6 combines with J gene TRBJ1-1; D possibly corresponds to TRBD1 (5 bases). V shed 3 bases and J shed 7 bases, with 9 bases lying between them. CDR1 and CDR2 (germline): SGHVS, FNYEAQ. The CDR3 has 12 residues. CDR3 protein: CASSFGGNEAFF. The CDR3 nucleotides are TGTGCCAGCAGCTTCGGGGGGAATGAAGCTTTCTTT.

This clone has at least ten counts. The chain employs TRBV28 and TRBJ2-7, with 11 bases aligning to TRBD1. CDR3 length: 13 amino acids. J lost 5 bases, V lost 5 bases, and 2 bases had no gene match. Per germline, CDR1 MDHEN and CDR2 SYDVKM. The CDR3 spells CASSRTGGNEQYV. The DNA of the CDR3 is TGTGCCAGCAGTCGGACAGGGGGCAACGAGCAGTACGTC.

The rearrangement links TRBV6-1 to TRBJ2-1; tentative D call: TRBD2 (5 bases). CDR3 length: 14 residues. The ends were cut back, 3 bases at V and 4 bases at J, with 10 bases in the middle. Germline V gives CDR1 MNHNS, CDR2 SASEGT. The CDR3 region is CASSDGIEYNEQFF. Here the CDR3 DNA reads TGTGCCAGCAGTGACGGGATTGAATACAATGAGCAGTTCTTC.

The CDR3 DNA reads as TGTGCCAGCAGCTTGGGAACAGAAATAGAGACCCAGTACTTC. Protein product: CASSLGTEIETQYF. V gene TRBV5-4 combines with J gene TRBJ2-5, with D unresolved. Germline V gives CDR1 SGHNT, CDR2 YYREEE (reference sequence). The ends were cut back, 0 bases at V and 4 bases at J, with 10 bases in the middle. There are 14 residues in the CDR3.

The rearrangement joins TRBV29-1 to TRBJ2-3; D might be TRBD1 (5 bases). The CDR3 has 14 amino acids. In germline, CDR1 is SQVTM, CDR2 ANQGSEA. Trimming removed 3 bases from V and 3 bases from J, with 13 bases in between. This CDR3 is CSVDKLQGTDTQYF. The CDR3 DNA reads TGCAGCGTTGATAAGTTGCAGGGAACAGATACGCAGTATTTT.

The rearrangement links TRBV15 to TRBJ1-1, with D possibly TRBD1 on 5 matching bases. Looked up from germline, CDR1 is LNHNV and CDR2 is YYDKDF (reference sequence). The length of the CDR3 is 15 residues. The ends were cut back, 1 base at V and 4 bases at J, with 13 bases in the middle. The CDR3 here is CATSRGAGLGTEAFF. In DNA form, the CDR3 reads TGTGCCACCAGCAGAGGGGCAGGGTTAGGCACTGAAGCTTTCTTT.

This chain's CDR3 is CASSLISQANTEAFF. In DNA, the CDR3 is TGTGCCAGCAGTTTAATCTCACAGGCGAACACTGAAGCTTTCTTT. The chain couples TRBV28 to TRBJ1-1; possibly TRBD1 for D (5 bases). This CDR3 spans 15 amino acids. Trimming cost V 2 bases and J 1 base, with 11 bases left between them. Germline V gene data show CDR1 as MDHEN and CDR2 as SYDVKM.

The chain is built from TRBV6-5 and TRBJ2-5; no clear D. With 6 bases removed from V and 2 bases from J, the gap between germline ends came to 10 bases. The CDR3 covers 13 residues. Germline V lookup: CDR1 MNHEY, CDR2 SVGAGI. The CDR3 DNA follows: TGTGCCAGCAGGGGCTGGGTTCAAGAGACCCAGTACTTC. This gives the protein CASRGWVQETQYF.

The V call is TRBV5-1, the J call TRBJ2-1, with 8 nucleotides matching TRBD1. The germline V gene has CDR1 SGHRS and CDR2 YFSETQ. CDR3 length: 16 residues. J lost 8 bases, V lost 0 bases, and 10 bases had no gene match. Here the CDR3 reads CASSLDGQGLSDEQFF. CDR3 nucleotide sequence: TGCGCCAGCAGCTTGGATGGACAGGGTTTGTCGGATGAGCAGTTCTTC.

The rearrangement joins TRBV4-1 to TRBJ2-7, with 7 bases identical to TRBD2. This CDR3 spans 15 amino acids. J lost 4 bases, V lost 1 base, and 7 bases had no gene match. Germline CDR1 MGHRA, CDR2 YSYEKL. Here the CDR3 DNA reads TGCGCCAGCAGCCAAGGACTAGCAGAAACATACGAGCAGTACTTC. It codes for CASSQGLAETYEQYF.

The chain links TRBV19 to TRBJ2-3, with 13 bases matching TRBD2. After removal of 3 bases from V and 6 bases from J, the junction contained 6 bases not matched to a gene. The CDR3 is 16 amino acids. Germline V gene data show CDR1 as LNHDA and CDR2 as SQIVND (reference sequence). In DNA form, the CDR3 reads TGTGCCAGTAGTATGGTACTAGCGGGAGGGGCGGATACGCAGTATTTT. This gives the protein CASSMVLAGGADTQYF.

The chain has TRBV4-1 and TRBJ1-5; D is uncertain. The V gene lost 0 bases and the J gene lost 4 bases, with 7 bases spanning the gap. The CDR3 loop spans 14 amino acids. CDR1 MGHRA and CDR2 YSYEKL come from the germline V gene. The CDR3 loop is CASSQEGGNQPQHF. The CDR3 DNA reads as TGCGCCAGCAGCCAAGAAGGCGGGAATCAGCCCCAGCATTTT.

In its sample, this clone was seen a few times. This chain uses TRBV6-1 with TRBJ2-7, with 7 nucleotides matching TRBD1. The CDR3 extends over 15 amino acids. Germline loops: CDR1 MNHNS, CDR2 SASEGT. Unmatched junction bases numbered 7, after V lost 3 bases and J lost 2 bases. In nucleotides, the CDR3 is TGTGCCAGCAGTGATGGACAGGACCTGACCTACGAGCAGTACGTC. Amino acids: CASSDGQDLTYEQYV.